The clone carrying this TCR beta chain has at least ten counts. Its antigen is not identified. V dropped 4 bases and J dropped 4; count of bases not matched to a gene: 3. This CDR3 comprises 13 residues. The V gene's germline CDR1 is SGHRS and CDR2 YFSETQ. The source of the sample is a study of T cells after yellow fever vaccination. 5'RACE template switching added a universal primer site and UMIs to TCR cDNA. TCRdb re-called the 5' RACE reads with MiXCR, one entry per CDR3 protein. The table has 120,000 or so distinct CDR3 sequences, roughly 7.2% seen once. Study results and limitations: Clonotypes found in both CD4 and CD8 compartments made up a small share. High-abundance clonotypes from the bulk population could contaminate FACS-sorted repertoires.

This sequence joins TRBV5-1 and TRBJ2-5; 8 bases line up with TRBD1. The sequences come from CD4+ T cells sorted from PBMCs, collected roughly 47 days after the first yellow fever vaccination. The origin of this receptor is a young man who received the YFV17D yellow fever vaccine. This chain's CDR3 is CASSLDRAETQYF. For the CDR3, the DNA is TGCGCCAGCAGCCTGGACAGGGCAGAGACCCAGTACTTC.